This T cell receptor beta chain was obtained from a study of CD8 T cells in Susac syndrome. A quantity of about 0.5 to 1 ug RNA underwent reverse transcription using random hexamers. An immunoSEQ multiplex PCR generated amplified TCR beta CDR3 products spanning 54 Vbeta and 13 Jbeta. TCRdb processed the immunoSEQ multiplex PCR reads anew with MiXCR; each CDR3 protein has one entry. The data show 180,000 or so distinct CDR3 sequences, about 95% seen once. CDR3 length: 15 amino acids. Trimming cost V 2 bases and J 5 bases; bases outside gene matches: 6. Germline V gene sequence: CDR1 KGHSH, CDR2 LQKENI.

The chain has TRBV18 and TRBJ1-2; 9 bases are shared with TRBD1. Sequencing input: CD4+ T cells from PBMCs. The clonotype comes from a human donor in good health. The CDR3 region is CASSPSGQGLYGYTF. The CDR3 bases are TGTGCCAGCTCACCATCGGGACAGGGACTTTATGGCTACACCTTC.